The 8 T cell receptor beta chains listed next were all sequenced from one sample in a study of cytomegalovirus exposure and HLA in healthy donors. The PCR used 60 Vbeta and 13 Jbeta primers. Sequencing used immunoSEQ multiplex PCR; TCRdb keeps in-frame clones, though not all of them. In the table there are some 150,000 clones, around 83% of which are singletons. Sequenced sample: PBMCs. Receptors were obtained from a woman aged 45-60 years in good health and CMV-seropositive.

This chain's CDR3 is CASSDSAGGRDEQFF. In nucleotides, the CDR3 is TGTGCCAGCAGTGACTCAGCGGGGGGGCGGGATGAGCAGTTCTTC. This rearrangement joins TRBV6-4 to TRBJ2-1; 10 bases fit TRBD2. Trimming cost V 0 bases and J 8 bases; bases outside gene matches: 4. This CDR3 comprises 15 residues. CDR1 is MRHNA, CDR2 SNTAGT, per germline.

V gene TRBV9 combines with J gene TRBJ2-1; 11 bases match TRBD2. With 3 bases clipped from V and 15 bases from J, the junction kept 14 bases outside the gene matches. The CDR3 has 15 residues. Germline-derived CDR1 and CDR2 are SGDLS and YYNGEE. The CDR3 here is CASSEAPTSGSSPFF. CDR3 DNA: TGTGCCAGCAGCGAAGCCCCCACTAGCGGGAGTTCCCCGTTCTTC.

This clone was seen only a few times. The chain has TRBV7-8 and TRBJ2-3; possible D gene TRBD1, 5 bases. Trimming pared 5 bases from V and 6 bases from J, leaving 12 bases between. The length of the CDR3 is 13 residues. CDR1 is SGHVS and CDR2 is FQNEAQ in the germline V gene. The CDR3 loop is CASSPQVADTQYF. Written as DNA, the CDR3 is TGTGCCAGCAGCCCACAGGTCGCGGATACGCAGTATTTT.

The gene calls are TRBV5-8 and TRBJ2-2; no clear D. The V gene lost 10 bases and the J gene lost 0 bases, with 16 bases spanning the gap. Germline CDR1 SGHTS, CDR2 YDEGEE. The CDR3 totals 15 residues. The CDR3 here is CARFAPGTNTGELFF. Here the CDR3 DNA reads TGTGCCCGTTTTGCCCCGGGTACGAACACCGGGGAGCTGTTTTTT.

The chain uses TRBV9 and TRBJ1-2; 7 bases match TRBD1. CDR1 and CDR2 from the germline V gene are SGDLS and YYNGEE. This CDR3 has 16 amino acids. V trimming: 4 bases; J trimming: 4 bases; junction bases outside the gene matches: 13. CDR3 sequence reads: CASSITWRTGFYGYTF. CDR3 in DNA: TGTGCCAGCAGCATCACCTGGAGGACAGGCTTCTATGGCTACACCTTC.

The chain employs TRBV5-4 and TRBJ2-7; a weak D match, TRBD1 (6 bases). The ends were cut back, 9 bases at V and 1 base at J, with 14 bases in the middle. Germline assignment: CDR1 SGHNT and CDR2 YYREEE (reference sequence). This CDR3 has 13 residues. The CDR3 protein is CATHPQGSYEQYF. Written as DNA, the CDR3 is TGTGCCACCCATCCACAGGGTTCCTACGAGCAGTACTTC. Looking up the rest from reference TRBV5-4 and TRBJ2-7 gives the full variable domain: ETGVTQSPTHLIKTRGQQVTLRCSSQSGHNTVSWYQQALGQGPQFIFQYYREEENGRGNFPPRFSGLQFPNYSSELNVNALELDDSALYLCATHPQGSYEQYFGPGTRLTVT.

This clone was seen only a few times. The chain recombines TRBV4-1 with TRBJ2-7, with D maybe TRBD1 (6 bases). The CDR3 is 17 amino acids. Trimming removed 3 bases from V and 0 bases from J, with 18 bases in between. Germline assignment: CDR1 MGHRA and CDR2 YSYEKL. The DNA of the CDR3 is TGCGCCAGCAGCCAGATTCCGACAGGCACGAGCTCCTACGAGCAGTACTTC. The encoded protein is CASSQIPTGTSSYEQYF.

The chain joins TRBV19 to TRBJ2-4; D is possibly TRBD2 (6 bases). Germline V gene sequence: CDR1 LNHDA, CDR2 SQIVND (reference sequence). This CDR3 has 16 amino acids. The V end was cut by 3 bases, the J end by 0 bases, with 12 bases between. CDR3 sequence: CASSILGGVAKNIQYF. In nucleotides, the CDR3 is TGTGCCAGTAGTATCCTAGGCGGGGTAGCCAAAAACATTCAGTACTTC. The whole variable domain, remainder taken from reference TRBV19 and TRBJ2-4, is DGGITQSPKYLFRKEGQNVTLSCEQNLNHDAMYWYRQDPGQGLRLIYYSQIVNDFQKGDIAEGYSVSREKKESFPLTVTSAQKNPTAFYLCASSILGGVAKNIQYFGAGTRLSVL.